These T cell receptor beta chains were read from a single sample in a study of neurological immune-mediated disorders. Using its own MiXCR run on the 5' RACE reads, TCRdb lists one record per CDR3 protein. The table records about 46,000 distinct CDR3 sequences, roughly 2% of them present only once. The sample taken for sequencing was PBMCs. The receptors derive from a middle-aged woman with multiple sclerosis. Each CDR3 is given with its conserved first and last residue. The D gene is left open where the match is weak. Not all rows give a size; the values are once, few, many and, for expanded clones, a class.

V: TRBV5-1; length: 15; size: many; J: TRBJ2-7; D: TRBD2; CDR3: CASSPISGGNYEQYF; DNA: TGCGCCAGCAGCCCCATTAGCGGGGGCAACTACGAGCAGTACTTC
V: TRBV5-1; length: 14; size: many; J: TRBJ2-7; D: TRBD1; CDR3: CASSTGQTTYEQYF; DNA: TGCGCCAGCAGCACGGGACAGACCACCTACGAGCAGTACTTC
V: TRBV5-1; length: 15; size: many; J: TRBJ1-1; D: TRBD1; CDR3: CASSRDRGVNTEAFF; DNA: TGCGCCAGCAGCAGGGACAGGGGCGTGAACACTGAAGCTTTCTTT
V: TRBV7-8; length: 17; size: many; J: TRBJ1-5; D: TRBD1; CDR3: CASSPLRDSLSNQPQHF; DNA: TGTGCCAGCAGCCCTCTAAGGGACAGCCTTAGCAATCAGCCCCAGCATTTT
V: TRBV12-3/TRBV12-4; length: 15; size: many; J: TRBJ2-3; D: NA; CDR3: CASSRWGGHTDTQYF; DNA: TGTGCCAGCAGTCGCTGGGGGGGACACACAGATACGCAGTATTTT
V: TRBV20-1; length: 14; size: many; J: TRBJ1-1; D: TRBD1; CDR3: CSARVAGGDTEAFF; DNA: TGCAGTGCTAGAGTCGCAGGGGGGGACACTGAAGCTTTCTTT
V: TRBV20-1; length: 14; size: many; J: TRBJ2-1; D: NA; CDR3: CSARAFARHNEQFF; DNA: TGCAGTGCTAGAGCCTTTGCGCGCCACAATGAGCAGTTCTTC
V: TRBV10-1; length: 15; size: many; J: TRBJ2-3; D: TRBD2; CDR3: CASSESMGGTDTQYF; DNA: TGCGCCAGCAGTGAGTCGATGGGGGGGACAGATACGCAGTATTTT
V: TRBV12-3/TRBV12-4; length: 14; size: many; J: TRBJ2-5; D: NA; CDR3: CASSLTGLQETQYF; DNA: TGTGCCAGCAGTTTAACAGGTCTCCAAGAGACCCAGTACTTC
V: TRBV5-1; length: 12; size: many; J: TRBJ2-1; D: NA; CDR3: CATSAGYNEQFF; DNA: TGCGCCACCTCGGCGGGCTACAATGAGCAGTTCTTC
V: TRBV5-1; length: 13; size: many; J: TRBJ1-1; D: NA; CDR3: CASSLAPATEAFF; DNA: TGCGCCAGCAGCTTGGCACCAGCCACTGAAGCTTTCTTT
V: TRBV27; length: 15; size: many; J: TRBJ1-2; D: NA; CDR3: CASSLSRQGINGYTF; DNA: TGTGCCAGCAGTTTATCGAGGCAGGGGATTAATGGCTACACCTTC
V: TRBV25-1; length: 15; size: many; J: TRBJ2-2; D: NA; CDR3: CASSVDSLHTGELFF; DNA: TGTGCCAGCAGTGTGGACAGTCTTCACACCGGGGAGCTGTTTTTT
V: TRBV7-6; length: 15; size: many; J: TRBJ2-2; D: TRBD2; CDR3: CASTRLAGGSGELFF; DNA: TGTGCCAGCACCAGACTAGCGGGGGGATCCGGGGAGCTGTTTTTT
V: TRBV20-1; length: 12; size: many; J: TRBJ2-1; D: NA; CDR3: CSAHTLRNEQFF; DNA: TGCAGTGCTCATACACTCAGGAATGAGCAGTTCTTC
V: TRBV10-3; length: 15; size: many; J: TRBJ2-2; D: NA; CDR3: CAISEFGGNTGELFF; DNA: TGTGCCATCAGTGAATTCGGGGGTAACACCGGGGAGCTGTTTTTT
V: TRBV20-1; length: 15; size: many; J: TRBJ2-2; D: NA; CDR3: CSARPGPESSGELFF; DNA: TGCAGTGCTAGGCCGGGACCCGAATCTTCCGGGGAGCTGTTTTTT
V: TRBV5-1; length: 15; size: many; J: TRBJ1-6; D: TRBD1; CDR3: CASSLGDRGNSPLHF; DNA: TGCGCCAGCAGCTTGGGGGACAGGGGAAATTCACCCCTCCACTTT
V: TRBV6-2/TRBV6-3; length: 12; size: many; J: TRBJ2-3; D: NA; CDR3: CASSYGGNTQYF; DNA: TGTGCCAGCAGTTACGGCGGGAATACGCAGTATTTT
V: TRBV12-5; length: 14; size: many; J: TRBJ2-4; D: TRBD1; CDR3: CASGLYNRGTIQYF; DNA: TGTGCTAGTGGTTTGTACAACAGGGGGACCATTCAGTACTTC
V: TRBV5-1; length: 14; size: many; J: TRBJ1-2; D: NA; CDR3: CASSLEQSGDGYTF; DNA: TGCGCCAGCAGCTTGGAACAGTCGGGAGATGGCTACACCTTC
V: TRBV5-1; length: 14; size: many; J: TRBJ1-6; D: NA; CDR3: CASTPGQGGSPLHF; DNA: TGCGCCAGCACCCCTGGGCAGGGAGGTTCACCCCTCCACTTT
V: TRBV6-5; length: 15; size: many; J: TRBJ2-7; D: NA; CDR3: CASRSGAGPVDEQYF; DNA: TGTGCCAGCAGATCGGGCGCGGGGCCCGTCGACGAGCAGTACTTC
V: TRBV12-3/TRBV12-4; length: 17; size: many; J: TRBJ2-2; D: TRBD1; CDR3: CASSYPADRGGTGELFF; DNA: TGTGCCAGCAGCTACCCCGCTGACAGGGGAGGCACCGGGGAGCTGTTTTTT
V: TRBV5-5; length: 13; size: many; J: TRBJ2-7; D: TRBD1; CDR3: CASSWTGDYEQYF; DNA: TGTGCCAGCAGCTGGACAGGAGACTACGAGCAGTACTTC
V: TRBV5-1; length: 18; size: NA; J: TRBJ2-7; D: TRBD2; CDR3: CASSLWLAGARSSYEQYF; DNA: TGCGCCAGCAGCTTGTGGCTAGCGGGGGCCCGAAGCTCCTACGAGCAGTACTTC
V: TRBV29-1; length: 13; size: many; J: TRBJ1-6; D: TRBD1; CDR3: CSVRTGGNSPLHF; DNA: TGCAGCGTCCGGACAGGGGGGAATTCACCCCTCCACTTT
V: TRBV12-3/TRBV12-4; length: 15; size: many; J: TRBJ2-5; D: NA; CDR3: CASSLESGLQETQYF; DNA: TGTGCCAGCAGTTTAGAGAGCGGATTACAAGAGACCCAGTACTTC
V: TRBV29-1; length: 13; size: many; J: TRBJ2-1; D: NA; CDR3: CSVRGGASAEQFF; DNA: TGCAGCGTTAGGGGGGGGGCCTCAGCCGAGCAGTTCTTC
V: TRBV7-6; length: 12; size: many; J: TRBJ2-7; D: NA; CDR3: CASSLGPGEQYF; DNA: TGTGCCAGCAGCTTAGGGCCCGGGGAGCAGTACTTC
V: TRBV20-1; length: 11; size: many; J: TRBJ1-1; D: TRBD1; CDR3: CSAGLRGFPFF; DNA: TGCAGTGCTGGCCTCAGGGGGTTCCCTTTCTTT
V: TRBV20-1; length: 14; size: many; J: TRBJ2-3; D: TRBD1; CDR3: CSATKGARTDTQYF; DNA: TGCAGTGCTACAAAGGGGGCCCGCACAGATACGCAGTATTTT
V: TRBV6-5; length: 13; size: many; J: TRBJ1-5; D: NA; CDR3: CASSRTHLWPQHF; DNA: TGTGCCAGCAGCCGGACACATTTGTGGCCCCAGCATTTT
V: TRBV5-1; length: 14; size: many; J: TRBJ1-3; D: NA; CDR3: CASSTGGSGNTIYF; DNA: TGCGCCAGCAGTACAGGCGGCTCTGGAAACACCATATATTTT
V: TRBV5-1; length: 14; size: many; J: TRBJ1-1; D: NA; CDR3: CASSLDAPYTEAFF; DNA: TGCGCCAGCAGCTTGGATGCCCCCTACACTGAAGCTTTCTTT
V: TRBV24-1; length: 15; size: many; J: TRBJ1-2; D: TRBD1; CDR3: CVTSDPATGEDGYTF; DNA: TGTGTCACCAGTGACCCGGCGACAGGGGAGGATGGCTACACCTTC
V: TRBV7-9; length: 16; size: NA; J: TRBJ2-3; D: NA; CDR3: CASSLASYRQKDTQYF; DNA: TGTGCCAGCAGCTTAGCATCCTACCGACAGAAAGATACGCAGTATTTT
V: TRBV5-6; length: 16; size: many; J: TRBJ1-4; D: TRBD1; CDR3: CASSLLVDRANEKLFF; DNA: TGTGCCAGCAGCTTGTTAGTGGACAGGGCTAATGAAAAACTGTTTTTT
V: TRBV7-2; length: 13; size: medium-sized; J: TRBJ2-2; D: NA; CDR3: CASSLWTAGELFF; DNA: TGTGCCAGCAGCTTATGGACAGCCGGGGAGCTGTTTTTT
V: TRBV20-1; length: 15; size: many; J: TRBJ1-2; D: NA; CDR3: CSASVGLSNPYGYTF; DNA: TGCAGTGCTAGTGTCGGCTTATCGAACCCATATGGCTACACCTTC
V: TRBV19; length: 14; size: many; J: TRBJ1-1; D: TRBD1; CDR3: CASSIQGGKTEAFF; DNA: TGTGCCAGTAGTATACAAGGGGGCAAGACTGAAGCTTTCTTT
V: TRBV7-2; length: 15; size: NA; J: TRBJ2-5; D: TRBD2; CDR3: CASSTRRGGGETQYF; DNA: TGTGCCAGCAGCACCAGGCGGGGGGGCGGAGAGACCCAGTACTTC
V: TRBV7-2; length: 16; size: many; J: TRBJ2-1; D: TRBD1; CDR3: CASSLAGTGSYNEQFF; DNA: TGTGCCAGCAGCTTAGCGGGGACAGGATCATACAATGAGCAGTTCTTC
V: TRBV20-1; length: 15; size: many; J: TRBJ2-3; D: TRBD1; CDR3: CSARSTGAGTDTQYF; DNA: TGCAGTGCTAGAAGTACAGGGGCTGGCACAGATACGCAGTATTTT
V: TRBV20-1; length: 12; size: many; J: TRBJ2-3; D: NA; CDR3: CSATKGTEAQYF; DNA: TGCAGTGCTACAAAGGGGACCGAGGCGCAGTATTTT
V: TRBV2; length: 13; size: many; J: TRBJ1-4; D: TRBD1; CDR3: CATGQGTIEKLFF; DNA: TGTGCCACCGGACAGGGTACTATTGAAAAACTGTTTTTT
V: TRBV5-1; length: 14; size: many; J: TRBJ1-3; D: NA; CDR3: CASKLDSRGNTIYF; DNA: TGCGCCAGCAAGCTGGACAGCAGAGGAAACACCATATATTTT
V: TRBV20-1; length: 15; size: many; J: TRBJ2-7; D: NA; CDR3: CSGGGQLLGRDEQYF; DNA: TGCAGCGGGGGGGGACAGCTACTCGGGAGGGACGAGCAGTACTTC
V: TRBV6-1; length: 13; size: many; J: TRBJ2-3; D: TRBD2; CDR3: CAARDYNTDTQYF; DNA: TGTGCCGCCCGGGACTACAACACAGATACGCAGTATTTT
V: TRBV4-1; length: 17; size: many; J: TRBJ1-5; D: NA; CDR3: CASSRTATQTSNQPQHF; DNA: TGCGCCAGCAGCCGAACTGCGACACAGACAAGCAATCAGCCCCAGCATTTT
V: TRBV6-1; length: 13; size: many; J: TRBJ2-2; D: NA; CDR3: CASKGHNTGELFF; DNA: TGTGCCAGCAAGGGGCATAACACCGGGGAGCTGTTTTTT
V: TRBV9; length: 13; size: many; J: TRBJ1-1; D: NA; CDR3: CASSALRTTEAFF; DNA: TGTGCCAGCAGCGCCTTGAGAACGACTGAAGCTTTCTTT
V: TRBV7-8; length: 15; size: many; J: TRBJ2-2; D: NA; CDR3: CASRPRGAGTGELFF; DNA: TGTGCCAGCAGGCCACGGGGGGCCGGCACCGGGGAGCTGTTTTTT
V: TRBV20-1; length: 15; size: many; J: TRBJ2-3; D: NA; CDR3: CSASARQGGTDTQYF; DNA: TGCAGTGCTAGTGCTCGACAGGGAGGAACAGATACGCAGTATTTT
V: TRBV5-1; length: 14; size: many; J: TRBJ2-3; D: NA; CDR3: CASSFTGETDTQYF; DNA: TGCGCCAGCAGCTTCACGGGGGAAACAGATACGCAGTATTTT
V: TRBV5-1; length: 16; size: many; J: TRBJ1-1; D: TRBD1; CDR3: CASSSKLGQMNTEAFF; DNA: TGCGCCAGCAGCTCTAAACTGGGACAGATGAACACTGAAGCTTTCTTT
V: TRBV3-1; length: 12; size: many; J: TRBJ1-1; D: NA; CDR3: CASSHQQREAFF; DNA: TGTGCCAGCAGCCATCAACAACGTGAAGCTTTCTTT